The 22 T cell receptor beta chains below come from one sample, sequenced in a study of T cell repertoires in cytomegalovirus infection. A single record per CDR3 protein comes from TCRdb applying MiXCR to the reads. The data show roughly 320,000 distinct CDR3 sequences, with around 9.5% seen just once and over 3.5% held by the top ten. Sample: PBMCs. The receptor set was obtained from a human donor in good health (CMV status not recorded). Some clones in this sample may be carry-over from other donors' samples.

This chain connects TRBV7-6 to TRBJ2-5; TRBD2 aligns across 7 bases. Germline V lookup: CDR1 SGHVS, CDR2 FNYEAQ. The trim removed 5 bases at V and 1 base at J, leaving 4 bases unmatched. There are 14 residues in the CDR3. CDR3: CASSTPGGQETQYF. The CDR3 DNA reads as TGTGCCAGCAGCACCCCGGGAGGCCAAGAGACCCAGTACTTC.

Many counts were recorded for this clonotype. This rearrangement joins TRBV12-3 or TRBV12-4 to TRBJ2-1; the D gene is possibly TRBD2 (5 bases). The CDR3 loop spans 13 amino acids. Trimming left V 6 bases short and J 8 bases short, with 14 bases between. CDR3 sequence (DNA): TGTGCCAGCAGCCGACTACACAGCGATGAGCAGTTCTTC. The encoded protein is CASSRLHSDEQFF.

This clonotype was found many times. V gene TRBV7-2 combines with J gene TRBJ2-2, with D tentatively TRBD1 or TRBD2 (5 bases each). Germline CDR1 reads SGHTA; CDR2 reads FQGNSA. V lost 5 bases to trimming and J lost 5 bases, with 15 bases between them. The CDR3 extends over 15 amino acids. Here the CDR3 DNA reads TGTGCCAGCAGCCGAAATGGGGGTGTTACCGGGGAGCTGTTTTTT. Translation gives CASSRNGGVTGELFF.

This clonotype was observed a few times. This chain connects TRBV27 to TRBJ2-2; D is perhaps TRBD1 (5 bases). The germline gives CDR1 MNHEY, CDR2 SMNVEV (reference sequence). Trimming removed 6 bases at V and 4 bases at J, with 21 bases between. The CDR3 covers 17 residues. The chain's CDR3 is CASSRFVGRESTGELFF. In DNA, the CDR3 is TGTGCCAGCAGCCGATTTGTGGGCAGGGAAAGCACCGGGGAGCTGTTTTTT.

Ten or more counts support this clonotype. The CDR3 DNA is TGTGCCAGCAGTTATTTGGCGTATCCCTACAATGAGCAGTTCTTC. Translated, it gives CASSYLAYPYNEQFF. This chain uses TRBV6-2 or TRBV6-3 with TRBJ2-1; D is undetermined. V lost 3 bases and J 2 bases, leaving 11 bases between the germline ends. CDR1 and CDR2 (germline): MNHEY, SVGEGT. There are 15 residues in the CDR3.

Only a few counts were recorded for this clonotype. The genes are TRBV28 and TRBJ2-1, with unresolved D. The CDR3 sequence is 12 residues long. CDR1 and CDR2 (germline): MDHEN, SYDVKM. Trimming stripped 7 bases from V and 0 bases from J, with 4 bases between. The CDR3 here is CASTTSYNEQFF. DNA for the CDR3: TGTGCCAGCACGACCTCCTACAATGAGCAGTTCTTC.

This clonotype was found a few times. The J gene is TRBJ2-3, the V gene TRBV25-1, with D possibly matching TRBD2 (6 bases). V was shortened by 7 bases and J by 2 bases, with 22 bases between the two germline ends. The V gene's germline CDR1 is MGHDK and CDR2 SYGVNS. The CDR3 is 17 residues long. CDR3 nucleotides: TGTGCCAGCACTAAAACCCGGCAGGGACTCCTCACAGATACGCAGTATTTT. It specifies CASTKTRQGLLTDTQYF.

The sample holds many counts of this clonotype. CDR3 residues: CATSRAGSTDTQYF. As DNA, the CDR3 is TGTGCCACCAGCAGAGCAGGCAGCACAGATACGCAGTATTTT. The chain carries TRBV15 and TRBJ2-3; D is undetermined. Germline-derived CDR1 and CDR2 are LNHNV and YYDKDF (reference sequence). The CDR3 totals 14 residues. The ends were cut back, 1 base at V and 0 bases at J, with 5 bases in the middle.

In this sample, this clonotype turned up many times. The chain combines TRBV6-1 with TRBJ2-7, with 8 positions matching TRBD1. The CDR3 spans 15 residues. Germline V gene sequence: CDR1 MNHNS, CDR2 SASEGT. The V gene end was trimmed by 1 base and the J gene end by 4 bases; junction bases not matched to a gene: 6. CDR3: CASSEVGQGAYEQYF. The CDR3 region has the DNA TGTGCCAGCAGTGAAGTCGGGCAGGGGGCTTACGAGCAGTACTTC.

This clonotype came up many times. The chain couples TRBV2 to TRBJ2-4; D call uncertain. V lost 2 bases and J lost 0, with 11 bases in between. This CDR3 is built from 16 residues. Germline CDR1 reads SNHLY; CDR2 reads FYNNEI. The CDR3 DNA follows: TGTGCCAGCAGTGAAAGGATCGGGCTAGCCAAAAACATTCAGTACTTC. It encodes CASSERIGLAKNIQYF.

The table lists this clonotype with a few counts. This chain connects TRBV6-5 to TRBJ2-7; either TRBD1 or TRBD2 may supply D (5 bases each). Germline V lookup: CDR1 MNHEY, CDR2 SVGAGI. Trimming left V 0 bases short and J 1 base short, with 10 bases between. The CDR3 is 15 residues long. The CDR3 DNA reads as TGTGCCAGCAGTTACTCGGGACCGTCATCCTACGAGCAGTACTTC. Amino acids: CASSYSGPSSYEQYF.

This clonotype came up many times. The rearrangement joins TRBV6-2 or TRBV6-3 to TRBJ2-5; a weak D match, TRBD1 (5 bases). The CDR3 spans 11 residues. Trimming took 6 bases from V and 7 from J, leaving 9 bases between them. Per the germline V gene, CDR1 is MNHEY and CDR2 is SVGEGT. CDR3 residues: CASSLQGTQYF. The CDR3 DNA sequence: TGTGCCAGCAGCCTCCAGGGGACCCAGTACTTC.

This clonotype came up a few times. This chain connects TRBV6-6 to TRBJ1-2; no reliable D call. In germline, CDR1 is MNHNY, CDR2 SVGAGI (reference sequence). The CDR3 has 12 residues. V dropped 1 base and J dropped 10 bases, with 10 bases sitting between them. DNA for the CDR3: TGTGCCAGCAGTTACTACCGGGGAGTCTACACCTTC. This sequence encodes CASSYYRGVYTF.

This clonotype was counted ten times or more. The CDR3: CASSRDRDNSPLHF. The CDR3 region has the DNA TGTGCCAGCAGCCGTGACAGGGATAATTCACCCCTCCACTTT. The chain has TRBV7-8 and TRBJ1-6; 7 nucleotides match TRBD1. The CDR3 has 14 residues. CDR1 is SGHVS and CDR2 is FQNEAQ in the germline V gene. V lost 5 bases to trimming and J lost 5 bases; unmatched junction nucleotides: 3. The full variable domain, in which reference TRBV7-8 and TRBJ1-6 provide the parts outside the CDR3, is GAGVSQSPRYKVAKRGQDVALRCDPISGHVSLFWYQQALGQGPEFLTYFQNEAQLDKSGLPSDRFFAERPEGSVSTLKIQRTQQEDSAVYLCASSRDRDNSPLHFGNGTRLTVT.

This clonotype was seen a few times. This chain uses TRBV7-2 with TRBJ2-1; 8 bases agree with TRBD2. The CDR3 runs to 16 residues. Germline V CDR1 and CDR2: SGHTA, FQGNSA. After removal of 7 bases from V and 8 bases from J, the junction contained 16 bases not matched to a gene. CDR3 residues: CASNQGTGTRVDEQFF. In nucleotides, the CDR3 is TGTGCCAGCAACCAAGGAACCGGGACTAGAGTAGATGAGCAGTTCTTC.

This clonotype was observed a handful of times. The chain joins TRBV12-5 to TRBJ2-3, with D unclear. CDR1 LGHNT and CDR2 FRNRAP come from the germline V gene. The CDR3 runs 13 residues. The V gene lost 5 bases and the J gene lost 5 bases, with 11 bases spanning the gap. As DNA, the CDR3 is TGTGCTAGTGGTAACGGCTGGCGAGATACGCAGTATTTT. Amino acid sequence: CASGNGWRDTQYF.

This clonotype was counted a few times. In DNA form, the CDR3 reads TGTGCCAGCAGCTCGACTACAGGGGGCCAAGAGACCCAGTACTTC. This sequence encodes CASSSTTGGQETQYF. The chain has TRBV7-4 and TRBJ2-5, with 8 nucleotides matching TRBD1. V gave up 4 bases and J gave up 1 base; unmatched junction bases: 5. Per germline, CDR1 SGHVT and CDR2 SQSDAQ. This CDR3 comprises 15 residues.

The chain carries TRBV7-8 and TRBJ2-3; D is perhaps TRBD1 or TRBD2 (5 bases each). The CDR3 contains 15 residues. Germline CDR1 SGHVS, CDR2 FQNEAQ. Trimming left V 5 bases short and J 4 bases short, with 16 bases between. CDR3 in amino acids: CASSQAGYGADTQYF. DNA of the CDR3: TGTGCCAGCAGCCAGGCAGGGTACGGGGCAGATACGCAGTATTTT. Full variable domain (missing parts from reference TRBV7-8 and TRBJ2-3): GAGVSQSPRYKVAKRGQDVALRCDPISGHVSLFWYQQALGQGPEFLTYFQNEAQLDKSGLPSDRFFAERPEGSVSTLKIQRTQQEDSAVYLCASSQAGYGADTQYFGPGTRLTVL.

This clonotype showed up just a few times. CDR3 DNA sequence: TGTGCCAGCAGTTTAGGGACAACCTATGGAAACACCATATATTTT. Amino acid sequence: CASSLGTTYGNTIYF. The chain recombines TRBV12-3 or TRBV12-4 with TRBJ1-3; D might be TRBD1 (5 bases). V was shortened by 1 base and J by 3 bases, with 10 bases between the two germline ends. This CDR3 spans 15 amino acids.

This clonotype was detected only a few times. This chain connects TRBV7-2 to TRBJ2-7; possible D gene TRBD1, 7 bases. There are 14 residues in the CDR3. Germline V gene data show CDR1 as SGHTA and CDR2 as FQGNSA. The V and J ends lost 7 bases and 2 bases respectively, with 15 bases between them. The CDR3 region is CASNEEGQTYEQYF. The CDR3 nucleotides read TGTGCCAGCAACGAGGAGGGACAGACCTACGAGCAGTACTTC.

V usage is TRBV12-3 or TRBV12-4 and J usage is TRBJ1-1; perhaps TRBD1 as D (5 bases). The CDR3 extends over 14 amino acids. Trimming removed 6 bases from V and 0 bases from J, with 11 bases in between. CDR3 sequence reads: CASSLTAMNTEAFF. The CDR3 DNA is TGTGCCAGCAGCCTGACAGCGATGAACACTGAAGCTTTCTTT.

For this clonotype: It may be a read error: a sequence one base away is much more abundant. V usage is TRBV10-3 and J usage is TRBJ2-1; 10 bases are a match to TRBD2. Germline V lookup: CDR1 ENHRY, CDR2 SYGVKD. Trimming took 7 bases from V and 4 from J; bases not matched to a gene: 10. This CDR3 region has 16 residues. CDR3 sequence reads: CAIKSGAGGPYNEQFF. DNA of the CDR3: TGTGCCATCAAAAGCGGAGCGGGAGGGCCTTACAATGAGCAGTTCTTC.